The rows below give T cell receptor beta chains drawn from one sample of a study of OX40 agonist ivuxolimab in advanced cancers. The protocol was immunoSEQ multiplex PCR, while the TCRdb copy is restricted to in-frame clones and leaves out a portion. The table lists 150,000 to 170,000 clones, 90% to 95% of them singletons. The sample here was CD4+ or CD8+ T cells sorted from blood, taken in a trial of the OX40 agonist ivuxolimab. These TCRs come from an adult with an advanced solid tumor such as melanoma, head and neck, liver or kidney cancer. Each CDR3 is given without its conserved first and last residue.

cdr3_aa: ASSPGTIEKLF
v_call: TRBV5-5

cdr3_aa: ASSLGGRGDTQY
v_call: TRBV4-1

cdr3_aa: ASSPGQGNSPLH
v_call: TRBV28

cdr3_aa: ASSSVLQQF
v_call: TRBV7-2

cdr3_aa: ASSGQGHTEAF
v_call: TRBV18

cdr3_aa: ASSFRRAYFHEQY
v_call: TRBV5-8

cdr3_aa: TSSHTGTNTGELF
v_call: TRBV1

cdr3_aa: ASSSGGGSYNEQF
v_call: TRBV28

cdr3_aa: ASSLVGLAFVTNEQF
v_call: TRBV28

cdr3_aa: ASSLAGGSTGELF
v_call: TRBV7-3

cdr3_aa: ASAQVQTYEQY
v_call: TRBV2

cdr3_aa: ASSLEPNTEAF
v_call: TRBV5-1

cdr3_aa: ASSSPTSGGANEQF
v_call: TRBV7-9

cdr3_aa: ASSYVPGGAETQY
v_call: TRBV5-1

cdr3_aa: ASSIAGGQSYEQY
v_call: TRBV19

cdr3_aa: ASSADRGDNQPQH
v_call: TRBV7-2

cdr3_aa: ASSLEGRTDTQY
v_call: TRBV5-1

cdr3_aa: ASGRGYNEQF
v_call: TRBV6-6

cdr3_aa: ASSERVSGRYSYEQY
v_call: TRBV25-1

cdr3_aa: ASSFGGTGEAF
v_call: TRBV28

cdr3_aa: ASSQGSQGAHEQY
v_call: TRBV4-1

cdr3_aa: ASSLVGEGAQHTQY
v_call: TRBV11-2

cdr3_aa: ASSLNAGSSNQPQH
v_call: TRBV7-2

cdr3_aa: ASSQTGASYEQY
v_call: TRBV11-3

cdr3_aa: ASTYNGAGNYGYT
v_call: TRBV19

cdr3_aa: ASTYGESTDTQY
v_call: TRBV6-1

cdr3_aa: ASSLNEGADGYT
v_call: TRBV5-1

cdr3_aa: ASSQTQGVGGYT
v_call: TRBV4-3

cdr3_aa: ASSQDSLAGGSYNEQF
v_call: TRBV4-3

cdr3_aa: ASTRQGSSYEQY
v_call: TRBV7-9

cdr3_aa: ASSVAASGGANPQETQY
v_call: TRBV9

cdr3_aa: ASSLANEQF
v_call: TRBV11-2

cdr3_aa: ASSRDRVIEQY
v_call: TRBV19

cdr3_aa: ASTGQFMNTEAF
v_call: TRBV2

cdr3_aa: ASSSGLAGGGNEQF
v_call: TRBV7-3

cdr3_aa: ASSQEGTGNQPQH
v_call: TRBV4-1

cdr3_aa: ASSVSPGQPSSYT
v_call: TRBV10-1

cdr3_aa: ASSFRGTYEQY
v_call: TRBV7-2

cdr3_aa: ASSLRRQGADTGELF
v_call: TRBV27

cdr3_aa: ASSALLRQKSYNEQF
v_call: TRBV6-4

cdr3_aa: ASSPLAGGYNEQF
v_call: TRBV18